The present TCR beta chain was sequenced within a study of T cells after yellow fever vaccination. Findings and limits, study-wide: Only a small proportion of the clonotypes turned up in both the CD4 and the CD8 compartments, likely arising from convergent recombination.

This clonotype occurred a few times. Antigen unknown. TCRdb used MiXCR to reprocess the 5' RACE reads, holding one entry per CDR3 protein. The profile shows about 130,000 distinct CDR3 sequences, under 9% of them singletons. The CDR3 length is 13 residues. Germline V lookup: CDR1 MNHNY, CDR2 SVGAGI (reference sequence). V shed 1 base and J shed 6 bases, with 9 bases lying between them. The sequence came from a man younger than 35 who received the YFV17D yellow fever vaccine. The V gene is TRBV6-6, the J gene TRBJ1-1; D ambiguous. Sequencing was performed on CD8+ T cells sorted from PBMCs, taken on the day of the yellow fever booster vaccination. In nucleotides, the CDR3 is TGTGCCAGCAGTTACTATGGGGATCCTGAAGCTTTCTTT. Residues: CASSYYGDPEAFF.